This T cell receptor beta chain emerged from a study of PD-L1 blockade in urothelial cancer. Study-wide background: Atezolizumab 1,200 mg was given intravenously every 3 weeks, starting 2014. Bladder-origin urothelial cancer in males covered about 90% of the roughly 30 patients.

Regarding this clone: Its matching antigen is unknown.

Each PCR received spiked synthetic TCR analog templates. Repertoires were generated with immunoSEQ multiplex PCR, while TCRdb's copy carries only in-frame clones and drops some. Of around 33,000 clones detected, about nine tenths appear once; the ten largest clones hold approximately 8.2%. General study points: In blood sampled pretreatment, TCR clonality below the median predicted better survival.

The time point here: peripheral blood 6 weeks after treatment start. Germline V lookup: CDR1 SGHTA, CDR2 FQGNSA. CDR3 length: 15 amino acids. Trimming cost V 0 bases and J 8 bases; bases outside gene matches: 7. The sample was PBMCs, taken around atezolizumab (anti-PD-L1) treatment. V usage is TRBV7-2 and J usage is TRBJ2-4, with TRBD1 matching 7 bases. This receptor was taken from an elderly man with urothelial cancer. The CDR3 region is CASSLARGPGDIQYF. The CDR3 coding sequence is TGTGCCAGCAGCTTAGCGAGGGGGCCAGGGGACATTCAGTACTTC.